The present T cell receptor (beta chain) was sequenced within a study of blood T cell repertoires in COVID-19. Clones were read by immunoSEQ multiplex PCR, and TCRdb kept only the in-frame ones, dropping some. The sample lists about half a million clones; 75% to 90% were seen once. The CDR3 sequence is 14 residues long. Between the trimmed V and J ends, which lost 2 bases and 2 bases, there was a span of 8 bases. The germline V gene encodes CDR1 MNHEY and CDR2 SMNVEV (reference sequence). Seattle enrolled patients during active infection and tracked them longitudinally. The sequence was obtained from a man between 18 and 35 years old with COVID-19, enrolled during active disease. Source material: peripheral blood. The rearrangement uses TRBV27 and TRBJ2-3, with D unresolved. The CDR3 reads CASSLLGLTDTQYF. CDR3 nucleotides: TGTGCCAGCAGTTTACTGGGCCTCACAGATACGCAGTATTTT.